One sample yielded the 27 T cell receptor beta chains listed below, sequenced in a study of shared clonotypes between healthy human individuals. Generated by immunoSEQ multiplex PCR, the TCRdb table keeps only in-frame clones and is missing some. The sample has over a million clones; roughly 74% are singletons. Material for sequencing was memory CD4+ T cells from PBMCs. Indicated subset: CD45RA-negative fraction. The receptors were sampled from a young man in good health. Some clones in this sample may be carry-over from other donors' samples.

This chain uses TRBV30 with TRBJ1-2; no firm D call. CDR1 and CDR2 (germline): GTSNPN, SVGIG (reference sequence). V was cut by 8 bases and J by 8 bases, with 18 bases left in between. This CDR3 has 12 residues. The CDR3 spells CARPGPLRGYTF. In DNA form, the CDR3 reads TGTGCCAGACCGGGCCCACTTCGGGGCTACACCTTC.

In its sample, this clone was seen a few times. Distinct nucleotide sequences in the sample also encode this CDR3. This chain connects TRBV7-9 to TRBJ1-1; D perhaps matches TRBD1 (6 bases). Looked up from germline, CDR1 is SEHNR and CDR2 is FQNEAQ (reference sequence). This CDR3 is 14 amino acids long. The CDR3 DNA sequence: TGTGCTACAGCAGCAACGTTCAGGGGCACTGAAGCTTTCTTT. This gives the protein CATAATFRGTEAFF.

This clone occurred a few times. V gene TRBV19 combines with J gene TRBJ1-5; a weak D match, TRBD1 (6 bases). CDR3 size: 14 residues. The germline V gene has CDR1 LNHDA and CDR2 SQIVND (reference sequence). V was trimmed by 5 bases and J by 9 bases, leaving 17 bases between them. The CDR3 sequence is CASSPRTADPPQHF. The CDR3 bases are TGTGCCAGTAGTCCCCGGACAGCTGATCCGCCCCAGCATTTT. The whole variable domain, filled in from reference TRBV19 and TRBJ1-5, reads DGGITQSPKYLFRKEGQNVTLSCEQNLNHDAMYWYRQDPGQGLRLIYYSQIVNDFQKGDIAEGYSVSREKKESFPLTVTSAQKNPTAFYLCASSPRTADPPQHFGDGTRLSIL.

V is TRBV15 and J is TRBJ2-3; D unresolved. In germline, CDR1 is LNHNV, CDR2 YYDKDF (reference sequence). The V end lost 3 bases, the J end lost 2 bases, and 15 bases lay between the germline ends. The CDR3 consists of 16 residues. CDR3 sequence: CATSRGFQRITDTQYF. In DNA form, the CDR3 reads TGTGCCACCAGCAGGGGGTTTCAGCGAATCACAGATACGCAGTATTTT.

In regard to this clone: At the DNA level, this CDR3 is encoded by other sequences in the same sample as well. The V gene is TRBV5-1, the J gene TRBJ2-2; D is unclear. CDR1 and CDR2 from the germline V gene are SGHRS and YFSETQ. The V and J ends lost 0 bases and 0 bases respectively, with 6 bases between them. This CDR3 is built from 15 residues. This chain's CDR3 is CASSLVSANTGELFF. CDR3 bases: TGCGCCAGCAGCTTGGTCTCAGCGAACACCGGGGAGCTGTTTTTT.

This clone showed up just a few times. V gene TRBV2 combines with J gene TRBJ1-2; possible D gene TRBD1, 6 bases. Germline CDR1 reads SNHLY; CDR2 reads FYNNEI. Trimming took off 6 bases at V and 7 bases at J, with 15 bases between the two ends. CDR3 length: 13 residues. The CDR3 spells CASRGSGTSGYTF. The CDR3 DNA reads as TGTGCCAGCAGGGGATCCGGGACATCTGGCTACACCTTC.

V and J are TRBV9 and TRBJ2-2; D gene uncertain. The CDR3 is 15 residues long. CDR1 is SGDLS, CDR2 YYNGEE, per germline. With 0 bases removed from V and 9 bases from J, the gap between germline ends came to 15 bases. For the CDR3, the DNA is TGTGCCAGCAGCGTAGGATTGGCCGCTCGAAGGGAGCTGTTTTTT. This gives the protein CASSVGLAARRELFF.

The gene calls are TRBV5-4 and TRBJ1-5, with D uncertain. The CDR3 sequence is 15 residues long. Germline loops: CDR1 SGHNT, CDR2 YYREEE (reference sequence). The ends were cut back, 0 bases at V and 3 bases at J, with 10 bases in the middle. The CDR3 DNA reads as TGTGCCAGCAGCTTGGACATCGGGCCCAATCAGCCCCAGCATTTT. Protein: CASSLDIGPNQPQHF.

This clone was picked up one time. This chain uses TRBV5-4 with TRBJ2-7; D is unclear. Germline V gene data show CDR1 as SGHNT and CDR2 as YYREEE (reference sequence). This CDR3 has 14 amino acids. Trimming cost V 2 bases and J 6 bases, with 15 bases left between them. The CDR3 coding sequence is TGTGCCAGCAGCTTTAGCCCTACCCGCGGCGAGCAGTACTTC. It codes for CASSFSPTRGEQYF.

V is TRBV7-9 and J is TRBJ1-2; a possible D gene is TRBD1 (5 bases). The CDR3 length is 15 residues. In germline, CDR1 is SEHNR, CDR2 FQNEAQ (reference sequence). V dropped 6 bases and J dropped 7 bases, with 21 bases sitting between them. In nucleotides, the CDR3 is TGTGCCAGCAGGACGAACCCGGGGGGGGACTCTGGCTACACCTTC. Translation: CASRTNPGGDSGYTF. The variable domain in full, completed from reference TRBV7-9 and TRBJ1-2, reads DTGVSQNPRHKITKRGQNVTFRCDPISEHNRLYWYRQTLGQGPEFLTYFQNEAQLEKSRLLSDRFSAERPKGSFSTLEIQRTEQGDSAMYLCASRTNPGGDSGYTFGSGTRLTVV.

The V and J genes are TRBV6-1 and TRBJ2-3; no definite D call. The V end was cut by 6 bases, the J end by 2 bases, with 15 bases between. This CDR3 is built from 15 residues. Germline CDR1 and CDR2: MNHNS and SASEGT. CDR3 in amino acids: CASSEPKAYTDTQYF. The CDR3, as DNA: TGTGCCAGCAGCGAGCCGAAAGCCTACACAGATACGCAGTATTTT.

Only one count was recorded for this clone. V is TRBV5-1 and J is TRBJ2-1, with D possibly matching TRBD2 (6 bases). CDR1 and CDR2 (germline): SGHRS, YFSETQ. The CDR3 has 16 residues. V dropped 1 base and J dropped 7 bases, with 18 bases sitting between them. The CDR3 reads CASSLLGSAGRNEQFF. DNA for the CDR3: TGCGCCAGCAGCTTGTTGGGGTCTGCGGGACGGAATGAGCAGTTCTTC. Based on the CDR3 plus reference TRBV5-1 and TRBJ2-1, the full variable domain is KAGVTQTPRYLIKTRGQQVTLSCSPISGHRSVSWYQQTPGQGLQFLFEYFSETQRNKGNFPGRFSGRQFSNSRSEMNVSTLELGDSALYLCASSLLGSAGRNEQFFGPGTRLTVL.

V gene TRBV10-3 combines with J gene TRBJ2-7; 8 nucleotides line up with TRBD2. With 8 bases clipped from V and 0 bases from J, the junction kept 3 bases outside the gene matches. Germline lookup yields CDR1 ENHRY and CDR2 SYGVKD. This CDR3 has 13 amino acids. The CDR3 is CAIAGGGSYEQYF. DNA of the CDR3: TGTGCCATCGCGGGAGGAGGCTCCTACGAGCAGTACTTC.

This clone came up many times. CDR3 DNA sequence: TGTGCCAGCAGCCAAGGGGACACCGGGGGCCAGTACTTC. This sequence encodes CASSQGDTGGQYF. The J gene is TRBJ2-5, the V gene TRBV7-3, with D perhaps TRBD1 or TRBD2 (6 bases each). Germline V gene data show CDR1 as SGHTA and CDR2 as FQGTGA. The CDR3 runs to 13 residues. Trimming removed 5 bases from V and 10 bases from J, with 17 bases in between.

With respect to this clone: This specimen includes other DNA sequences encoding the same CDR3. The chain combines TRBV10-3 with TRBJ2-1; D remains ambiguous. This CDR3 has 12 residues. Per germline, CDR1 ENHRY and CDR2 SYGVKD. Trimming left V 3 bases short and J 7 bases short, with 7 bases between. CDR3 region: CAISESRNEQFF. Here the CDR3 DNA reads TGTGCCATCAGTGAAAGCAGGAATGAGCAGTTCTTC.

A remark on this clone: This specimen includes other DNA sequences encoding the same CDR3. The DNA for the CDR3 is TGTGCCAGCCGGACTGGGGGTCCAGCCAAAAACATTCAGTACTTC. Translation gives CASRTGGPAKNIQYF. V usage is TRBV6-5 and J usage is TRBJ2-4; D tentatively fits TRBD1 or TRBD2 (5 bases each). V was shortened by 8 bases and J by 0 bases, with 14 bases between the two germline ends. The CDR3 extends over 15 amino acids. The germline CDR1 and CDR2 sequences are MNHEY and SVGAGI.

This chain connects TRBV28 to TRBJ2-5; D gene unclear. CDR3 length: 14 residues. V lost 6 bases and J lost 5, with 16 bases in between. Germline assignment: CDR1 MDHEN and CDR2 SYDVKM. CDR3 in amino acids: CASRTPVPLETQYF. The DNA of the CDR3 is TGTGCCAGCAGGACCCCGGTCCCCCTGGAGACCCAGTACTTC.

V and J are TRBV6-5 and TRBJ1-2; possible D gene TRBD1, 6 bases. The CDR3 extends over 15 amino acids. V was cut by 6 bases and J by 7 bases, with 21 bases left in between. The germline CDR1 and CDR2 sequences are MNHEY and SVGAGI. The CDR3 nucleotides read TGTGCCAGCAGCCGAGGGGAGGAGATAGGGGGTGGCTACACCTTC. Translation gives CASSRGEEIGGGYTF.

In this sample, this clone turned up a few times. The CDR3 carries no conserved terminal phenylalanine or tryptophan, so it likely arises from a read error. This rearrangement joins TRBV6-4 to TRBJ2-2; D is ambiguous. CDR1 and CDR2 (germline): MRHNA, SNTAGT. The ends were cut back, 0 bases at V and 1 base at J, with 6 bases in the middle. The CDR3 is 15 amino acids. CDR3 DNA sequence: TGTGCCAGCAGTGACTCTGGGGAGAACACCGGGGAGCTGTTTTCT. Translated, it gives CASSDSGENTGELFS.

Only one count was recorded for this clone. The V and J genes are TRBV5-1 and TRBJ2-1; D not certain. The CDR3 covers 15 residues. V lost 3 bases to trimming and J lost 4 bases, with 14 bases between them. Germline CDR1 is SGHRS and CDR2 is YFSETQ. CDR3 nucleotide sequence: TGCGCCAGCAGCTCCGAGTATCCGGGTTACAATGAGCAGTTCTTC. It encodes CASSSEYPGYNEQFF.

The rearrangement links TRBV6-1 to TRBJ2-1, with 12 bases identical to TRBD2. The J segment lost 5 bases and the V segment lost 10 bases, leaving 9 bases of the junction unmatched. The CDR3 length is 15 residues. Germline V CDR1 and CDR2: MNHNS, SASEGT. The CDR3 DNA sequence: TGTGCCACCTGGACTAGCGGGATATCACACAATGAGCAGTTCTTC. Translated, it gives CATWTSGISHNEQFF.

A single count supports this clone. DNA of the CDR3: TGTGCCAGTAGTATACGACAGGGTGGAGTGGGAGGGACTGAAGCTTTCTTT. Amino acids: CASSIRQGGVGGTEAFF. V is TRBV19 and J is TRBJ1-1; 7 positions agree with TRBD1. Germline CDR1 LNHDA, CDR2 SQIVND (reference sequence). CDR3 length: 17 amino acids. J was trimmed by 5 bases and V by 2 bases; bases with no gene match: 14.

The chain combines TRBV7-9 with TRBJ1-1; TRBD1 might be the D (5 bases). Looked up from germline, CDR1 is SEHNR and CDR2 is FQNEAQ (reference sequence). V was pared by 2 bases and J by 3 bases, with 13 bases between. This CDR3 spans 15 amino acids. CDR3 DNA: TGTGCCAGCAGCTTATCTCCGGGGGTGGACACTGAAGCTTTCTTT. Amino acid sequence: CASSLSPGVDTEAFF.

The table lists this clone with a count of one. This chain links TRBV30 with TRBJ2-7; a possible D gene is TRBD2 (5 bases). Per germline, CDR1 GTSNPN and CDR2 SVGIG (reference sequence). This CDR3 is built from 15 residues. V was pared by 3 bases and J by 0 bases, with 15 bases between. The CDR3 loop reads CAWRSGRPSSYEQYF. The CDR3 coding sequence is TGTGCCTGGAGGTCGGGAAGGCCTAGCTCCTACGAGCAGTACTTC.

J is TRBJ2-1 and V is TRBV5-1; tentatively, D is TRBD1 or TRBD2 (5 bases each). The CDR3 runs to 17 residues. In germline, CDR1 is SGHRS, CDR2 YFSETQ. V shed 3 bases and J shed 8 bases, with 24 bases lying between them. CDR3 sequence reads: CASSWGRGPGPSYEQFF. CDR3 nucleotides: TGCGCCAGCAGCTGGGGCCGGGGTCCAGGTCCTAGTTATGAGCAGTTCTTC. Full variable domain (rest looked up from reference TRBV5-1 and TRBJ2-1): KAGVTQTPRYLIKTRGQQVTLSCSPISGHRSVSWYQQTPGQGLQFLFEYFSETQRNKGNFPGRFSGRQFSNSRSEMNVSTLELGDSALYLCASSWGRGPGPSYEQFFGPGTRLTVL.

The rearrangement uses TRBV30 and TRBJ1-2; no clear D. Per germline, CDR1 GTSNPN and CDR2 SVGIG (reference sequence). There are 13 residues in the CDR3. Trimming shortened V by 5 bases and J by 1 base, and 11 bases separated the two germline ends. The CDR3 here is CAWEDLGNYGYTF. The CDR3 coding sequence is TGTGCCTGGGAAGACCTAGGTAACTATGGCTACACCTTC. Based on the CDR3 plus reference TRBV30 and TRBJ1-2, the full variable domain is SQTIHQWPATLVQPVGSPLSLECTVEGTSNPNLYWYRQAAGRGLQLLFYSVGIGQISSEVPQNLSASRPQDRQFILSSKKLLLSDSGFYLCAWEDLGNYGYTFGSGTRLTVV.

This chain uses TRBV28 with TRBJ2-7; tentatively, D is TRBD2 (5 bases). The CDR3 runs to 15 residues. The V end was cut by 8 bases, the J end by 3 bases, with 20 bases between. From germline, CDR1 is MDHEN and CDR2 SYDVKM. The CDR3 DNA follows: TGTGCCAGCCGGGGTTTCGGAAAGGAGTACTACGAGCAGTACTTC. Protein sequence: CASRGFGKEYYEQYF. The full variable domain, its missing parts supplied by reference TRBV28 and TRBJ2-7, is DVKVTQSSRYLVKRTGEKVFLECVQDMDHENMFWYRQDPGLGLRLIYFSYDVKMKEKGDIPEGYSVSREKKERFSLILESASTNQTSMYLCASRGFGKEYYEQYFGPGTRLTVT.